This T cell receptor beta chain was identified in a study of tumor-infiltrating lymphocytes in oesophageal squamous cell carcinoma. This clonotype has ten or more counts. V was clipped by 5 bases and J by 3 bases; unmatched bases: 9. The CDR3 covers 16 residues. CDR1 SGHTA and CDR2 FQGTGA come from the germline V gene. TCRdb reanalysed the PCR reads using MiXCR and keeps one entry per CDR3 protein. Of 20,000 or so distinct CDR3 sequences in the sample, roughly 41% were seen once. The source of this sequence is a male donor with esophageal squamous cell carcinoma. This chain connects TRBV7-3 to TRBJ2-3, with 9 bases fitting TRBD2. The sample taken for sequencing was esophageal tumor tissue. The CDR3 DNA is TGTGCCAGCAGCCTCTTTGGCGGGGGGGTGACAGATACGCAGTATTTT. Protein: CASSLFGGGVTDTQYF.